The T cell receptor beta chain under discussion was sequenced for a study of post-analysis software for immune sequencing data. Whole-study context: Patients with relapsing-remitting, secondary progressive and progressive-relapsing multiple sclerosis courses were all represented. Broader study findings: Relative to controls, patients with multiple sclerosis showed significantly lower normalized Chao1 diversity. The study found TRBV5-6, TRBV5-1 and TRBV20-1 among several TRBV segments more frequent in patients than controls. Same-batch preparations were strongly co-clustered by F measure.

Comment on this clonotype: The antigen is unknown.

From germline, CDR1 is SGHTA and CDR2 FQGTGA. With V trimmed by 4 bases and J by 8 bases, 9 bases remained unmatched. The CDR3 sequence is 15 residues long. Carried by the TCR beta cDNA libraries were unique molecular identifiers. TCRdb reprocessed the PCR reads with MiXCR, giving one entry per CDR3 protein. The data hold roughly 670,000 distinct CDR3 sequences, with roughly three fifths observed a single time. The rearrangement joins TRBV7-3 to TRBJ2-3; 10 nucleotides agree with TRBD2. The TCR originated in a girl aged 2 to 9 with multiple sclerosis. The sample taken for sequencing was blood. CDR3 sequence: CASSSSSGSAPTQYF. The CDR3 DNA sequence: TGTGCCAGCAGCTCCTCTAGCGGGAGCGCCCCTACGCAGTATTTT.